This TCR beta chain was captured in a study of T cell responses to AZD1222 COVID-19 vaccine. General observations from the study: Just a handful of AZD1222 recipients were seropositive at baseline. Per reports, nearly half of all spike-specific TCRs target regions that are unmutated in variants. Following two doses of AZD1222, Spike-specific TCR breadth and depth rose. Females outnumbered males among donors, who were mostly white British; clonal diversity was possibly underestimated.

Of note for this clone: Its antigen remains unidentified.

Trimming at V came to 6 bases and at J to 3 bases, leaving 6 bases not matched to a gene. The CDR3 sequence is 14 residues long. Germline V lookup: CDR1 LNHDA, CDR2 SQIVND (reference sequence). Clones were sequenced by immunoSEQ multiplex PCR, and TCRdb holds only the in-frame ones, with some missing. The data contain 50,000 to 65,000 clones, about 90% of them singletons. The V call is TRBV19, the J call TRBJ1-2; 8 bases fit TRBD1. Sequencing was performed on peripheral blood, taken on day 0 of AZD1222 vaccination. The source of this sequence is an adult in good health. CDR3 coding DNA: TGTGCCAGTAGGCCGACAGGGGCGGACTATGGCTACACCTTC. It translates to CASRPTGADYGYTF.